What follows describes a single T cell receptor beta chain. Its antigen is as yet unknown. This record comes from a study of shared clonotypes between healthy human individuals. In the study overall: Participating donors consisted of two women and a few men aged 18 to 49. Three CD4 naive, three CD4 memory, two CD8 naive and one CD8 memory plate were used per donor.

CDR3 length: 15 amino acids. The V and J ends lost 3 bases and 4 bases respectively, with 17 bases between them. CDR1 is SGHNT, CDR2 YYREEE, per germline (reference sequence). The study, taken as a whole, reports: Depth was large, yet rarefaction showed that sorted-subset sequencing was incomplete.

In the CD4+ fraction, cells were divided into CD45RA+ naive and CD45RA-negative memory subsets. The protocol was immunoSEQ multiplex PCR, while the TCRdb copy is restricted to in-frame clones and leaves out a portion. The sample consists of approximately 2.5 million clones, around 94% of them appearing once. The rearrangement joins TRBV5-4 to TRBJ2-7, with a possible D match to TRBD1 (6 bases). This clonotype originated in a man between 18 and 29 years old in good health. The material sequenced was naive CD4+ T cells sorted from blood. Subset specified: CD45RA+ positively selected. CDR3 region: CASSWGPEPTYEQYF. The CDR3 DNA follows: TGTGCCAGCAGCTGGGGGCCTGAACCCACTTACGAGCAGTACTTC.